The T cell receptor beta chain described here comes from a study of regulatory T cells in long-lasting Graves disease. Whole-study results and caveats: TCR diversity was lower in persistent than newly diagnosed Graves' disease. Whereas new patients shared some 990 public clonotypes, persistent patients shared more, at a few thousand.

The time point denotes: newly diagnosed GD, antithyroid drugs for less than 3 months. The TCR library used RNA extracted from PBMCs. According to the study, TCR beta libraries were built with iRepertoire HTBI primers and CDR3-region Arm-PCR. TCRdb used MiXCR to reprocess the multiplex PCR reads, holding one entry per CDR3 protein. This table holds roughly 560,000 distinct CDR3 sequences, roughly 15% found once. Germline CDR1 is SNHLY and CDR2 is FYNNEI. The CDR3 sequence is 14 residues long. The V gene end was trimmed by 6 bases and the J gene end by 8 bases; junction bases not matched to a gene: 11. A remark on this clonotype: As yet, its antigen is unknown. This sequence may be a read error, since a much larger clone differs from it by one base.

These data are also associated with another study on T cells in Graves' hyperthyroidism and ophthalmopathy. From that paper: Newly diagnosed hyperthyroidism patients aged 18 to 65 years had disease lasting under 2 months. Initially, a first-round RT-PCR of the TCR CDR3 employed the HTBI primer set.

This clonotype was obtained from a middle-aged woman with Graves disease. This specimen was peripheral blood mononuclear cells (PBMCs), taken at new diagnosis, from a patient treated with antithyroid drugs. The gene calls are TRBV2 and TRBJ1-2, with 8 nucleotides matching TRBD1. CDR3 DNA: TGTGCCAGCAGCTCATTACAGGGGGTCGGGGGCTACACCTTC. This codes for CASSSLQGVGGYTF.